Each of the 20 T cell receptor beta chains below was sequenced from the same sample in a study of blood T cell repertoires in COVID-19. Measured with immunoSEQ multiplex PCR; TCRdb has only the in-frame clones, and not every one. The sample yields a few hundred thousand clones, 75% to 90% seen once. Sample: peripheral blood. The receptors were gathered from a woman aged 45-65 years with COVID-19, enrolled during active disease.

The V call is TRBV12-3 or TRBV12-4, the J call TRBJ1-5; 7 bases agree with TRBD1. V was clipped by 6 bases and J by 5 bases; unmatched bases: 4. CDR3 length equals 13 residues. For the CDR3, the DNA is TGTGCCAGCAGGACCACAGGGGATCAGCCCCAGCATTTT. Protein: CASRTTGDQPQHF.

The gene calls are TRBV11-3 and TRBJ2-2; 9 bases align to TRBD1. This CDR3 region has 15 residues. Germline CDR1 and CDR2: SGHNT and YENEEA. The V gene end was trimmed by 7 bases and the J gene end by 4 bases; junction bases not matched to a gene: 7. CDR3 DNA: TGTGCCAGCACCAAAACAGGGGGCGGCACCGGGGAGCTGTTTTTT. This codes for CASTKTGGGTGELFF.

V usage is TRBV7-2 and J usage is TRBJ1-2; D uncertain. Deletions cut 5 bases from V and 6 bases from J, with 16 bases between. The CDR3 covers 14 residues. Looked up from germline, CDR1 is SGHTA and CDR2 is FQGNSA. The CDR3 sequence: CASSPKTRDHGYTF. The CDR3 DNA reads TGTGCCAGCAGCCCCAAGACGAGGGATCATGGCTACACCTTC.

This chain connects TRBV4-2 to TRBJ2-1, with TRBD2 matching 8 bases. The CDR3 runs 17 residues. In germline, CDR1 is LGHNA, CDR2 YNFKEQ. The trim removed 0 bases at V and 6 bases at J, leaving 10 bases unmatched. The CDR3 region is CASSQDGTSGNTNEQFF. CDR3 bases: TGTGCCAGCAGCCAAGATGGCACTAGCGGAAATACCAATGAGCAGTTCTTC.

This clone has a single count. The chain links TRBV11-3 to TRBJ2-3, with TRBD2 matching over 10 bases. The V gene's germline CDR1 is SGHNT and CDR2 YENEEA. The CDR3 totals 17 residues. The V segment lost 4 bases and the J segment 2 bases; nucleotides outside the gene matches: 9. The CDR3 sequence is CASSYQRTSGITDTQYF. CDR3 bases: TGTGCCAGCAGCTATCAAAGGACTAGCGGAATCACAGATACGCAGTATTTT.

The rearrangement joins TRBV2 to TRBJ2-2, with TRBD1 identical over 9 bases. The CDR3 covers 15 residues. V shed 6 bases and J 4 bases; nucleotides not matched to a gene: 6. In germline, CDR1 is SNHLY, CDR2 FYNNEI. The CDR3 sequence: CASSHRGLGTGELFF. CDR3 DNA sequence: TGTGCCAGCAGCCACAGGGGGCTAGGCACCGGGGAGCTGTTTTTT. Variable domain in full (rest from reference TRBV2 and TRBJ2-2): EPEVTQTPSHQVTQMGQEVILRCVPISNHLYFYWYRQILGQKVEFLVSFYNNEISEKSEIFDDQFSVERPDGSNFTLKIRSTKLEDSAMYFCASSHRGLGTGELFFGEGSRLTVL.

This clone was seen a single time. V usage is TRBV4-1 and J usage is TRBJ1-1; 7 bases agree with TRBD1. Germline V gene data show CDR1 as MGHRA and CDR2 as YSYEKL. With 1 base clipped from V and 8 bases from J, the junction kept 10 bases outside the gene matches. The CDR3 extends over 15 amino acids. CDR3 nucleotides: TGCGCCAGCAGCCAAGTCCCCACAGGGGCGGTGGAAGCTTTCTTT. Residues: CASSQVPTGAVEAFF.

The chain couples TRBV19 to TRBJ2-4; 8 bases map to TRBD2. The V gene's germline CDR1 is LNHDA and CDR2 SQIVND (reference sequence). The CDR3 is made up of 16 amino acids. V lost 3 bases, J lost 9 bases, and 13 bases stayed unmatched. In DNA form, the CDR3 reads TGTGCCAGTAGTATTGTGGATTGGCGGGAGGCGGGCATTCAGTACTTC. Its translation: CASSIVDWREAGIQYF.

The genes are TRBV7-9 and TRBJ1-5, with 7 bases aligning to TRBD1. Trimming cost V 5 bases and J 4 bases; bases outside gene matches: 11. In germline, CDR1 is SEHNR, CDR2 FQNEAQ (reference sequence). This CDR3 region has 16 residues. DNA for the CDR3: TGTGCCAGCAGCCCCGTGGGAGCAGGGGGAAATCAGCCCCAGCATTTT. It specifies CASSPVGAGGNQPQHF.

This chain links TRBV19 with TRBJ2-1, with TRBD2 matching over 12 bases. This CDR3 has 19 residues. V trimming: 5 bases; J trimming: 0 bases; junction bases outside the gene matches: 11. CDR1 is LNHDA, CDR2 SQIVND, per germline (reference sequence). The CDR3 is CASSLTGLAGPSSYNEQFF. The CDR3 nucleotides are TGTGCCAGTAGTCTAACGGGACTAGCGGGTCCCAGCTCCTACAATGAGCAGTTCTTC.

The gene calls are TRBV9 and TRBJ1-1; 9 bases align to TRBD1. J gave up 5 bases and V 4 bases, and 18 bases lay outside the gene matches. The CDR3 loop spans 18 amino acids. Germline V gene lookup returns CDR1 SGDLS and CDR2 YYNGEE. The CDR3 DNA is TGTGCCAGCAGCCCGAACAGTCTCTCTTTGGGACAGGGTACTGAAGCTTTCTTT. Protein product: CASSPNSLSLGQGTEAFF.

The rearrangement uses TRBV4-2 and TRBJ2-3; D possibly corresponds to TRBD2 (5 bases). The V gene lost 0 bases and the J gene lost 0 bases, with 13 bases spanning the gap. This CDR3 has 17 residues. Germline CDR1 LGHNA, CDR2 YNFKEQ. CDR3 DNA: TGTGCCAGCAGCCAAGATGGCTCTAGCATGAGCACAGATACGCAGTATTTT. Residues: CASSQDGSSMSTDTQYF.

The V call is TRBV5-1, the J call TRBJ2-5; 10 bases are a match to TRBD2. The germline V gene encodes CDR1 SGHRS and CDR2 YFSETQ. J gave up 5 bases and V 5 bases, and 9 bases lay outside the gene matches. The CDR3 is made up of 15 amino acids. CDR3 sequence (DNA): TGCGCCAGCAGTAACGGACTAGCGGCCAGGGAGACCCAGTACTTC. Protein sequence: CASSNGLAARETQYF.

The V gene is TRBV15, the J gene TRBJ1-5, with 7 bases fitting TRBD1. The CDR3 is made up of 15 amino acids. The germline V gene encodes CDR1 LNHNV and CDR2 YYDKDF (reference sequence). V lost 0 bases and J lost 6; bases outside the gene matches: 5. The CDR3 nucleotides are TGTGCCACCAGCAGAGAGACAGGGAAGGGTCAGCCCCAGCATTTT. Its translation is CATSRETGKGQPQHF.

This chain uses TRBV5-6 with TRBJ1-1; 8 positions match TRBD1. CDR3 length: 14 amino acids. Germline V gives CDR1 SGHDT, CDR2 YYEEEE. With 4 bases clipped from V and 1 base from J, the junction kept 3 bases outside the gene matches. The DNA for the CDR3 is TGTGCCAGCAGCCGGACAGGGCAGAACACTGAAGCTTTCTTT. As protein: CASSRTGQNTEAFF. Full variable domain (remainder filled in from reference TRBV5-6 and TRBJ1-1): DAGVTQSPTHLIKTRGQQVTLRCSPKSGHDTVSWYQQALGQGPQFIFQYYEEEERQRGNFPDRFSGHQFPNYSSELNVNALLLGDSALYLCASSRTGQNTEAFFGQGTRLTVV.

CDR3 sequence reads: CASSVTGPTGELFF. CDR3 DNA sequence: TGTGCCAGCTCGGTGACAGGCCCCACCGGGGAGCTGTTTTTT. This chain links TRBV18 with TRBJ2-2; maybe TRBD1 (6 bases). The CDR3 runs to 14 residues. The germline V and J ends were trimmed by 6 bases and 4 bases, with 12 bases remaining between them. Per germline, CDR1 KGHSH and CDR2 LQKENI.

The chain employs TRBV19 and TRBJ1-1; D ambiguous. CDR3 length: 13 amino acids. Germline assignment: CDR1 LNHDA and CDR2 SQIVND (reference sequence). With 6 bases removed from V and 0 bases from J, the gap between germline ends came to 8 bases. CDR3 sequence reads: CASSRSVNTEAFF. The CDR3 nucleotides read TGTGCCAGTAGCCGATCAGTGAACACTGAAGCTTTCTTT.

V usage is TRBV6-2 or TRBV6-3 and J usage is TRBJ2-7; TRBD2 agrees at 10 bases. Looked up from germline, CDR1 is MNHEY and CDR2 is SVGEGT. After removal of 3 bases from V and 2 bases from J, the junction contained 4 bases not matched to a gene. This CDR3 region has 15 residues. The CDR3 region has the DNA TGTGCCAGCAGTTATAGCGGGAGGCCCCCCTACGAGCAGTACTTC. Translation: CASSYSGRPPYEQYF.

The CDR3 DNA follows: TGTGCCAGTAGTATAGTACTAAGGGGCTACGAGCAGTACTTC. Its protein product is CASSIVLRGYEQYF. The rearrangement links TRBV19 to TRBJ2-7; D might be TRBD1 (5 bases). Germline lookup yields CDR1 LNHDA and CDR2 SQIVND (reference sequence). V gave up 1 base and J gave up 3 bases, with 10 bases separating them. The CDR3 is 14 amino acids.

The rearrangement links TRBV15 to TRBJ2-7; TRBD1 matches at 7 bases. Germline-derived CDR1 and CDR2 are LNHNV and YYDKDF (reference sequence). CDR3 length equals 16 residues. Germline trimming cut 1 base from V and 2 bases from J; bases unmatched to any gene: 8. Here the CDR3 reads CATSRGEGGIPYEQYF. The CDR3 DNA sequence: TGTGCCACCAGCAGAGGGGAAGGGGGCATTCCCTACGAGCAGTACTTC.